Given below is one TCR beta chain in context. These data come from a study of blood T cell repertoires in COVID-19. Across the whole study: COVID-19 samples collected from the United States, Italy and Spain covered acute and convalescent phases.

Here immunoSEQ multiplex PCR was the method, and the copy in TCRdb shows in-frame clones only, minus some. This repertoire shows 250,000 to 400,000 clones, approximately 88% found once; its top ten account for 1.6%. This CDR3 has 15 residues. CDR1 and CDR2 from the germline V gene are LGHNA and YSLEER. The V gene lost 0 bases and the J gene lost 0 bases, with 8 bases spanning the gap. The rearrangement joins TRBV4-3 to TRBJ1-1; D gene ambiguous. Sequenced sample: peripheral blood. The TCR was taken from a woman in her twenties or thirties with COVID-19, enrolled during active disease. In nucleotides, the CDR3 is TGCGCCAGCAGCCAAGATTACAGCTTGAACACTGAAGCTTTCTTT. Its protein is CASSQDYSLNTEAFF.